The 2 T cell receptor beta chains listed next were all sequenced from one sample in a study of blood T cell repertoires in COVID-19. Here immunoSEQ multiplex PCR was the method, and the copy in TCRdb shows in-frame clones only, minus some. Counted here are under 450,000 clones, about 89% occurring once; the ten biggest clones make up 1.5% to 1.9%. Sequencing input: peripheral blood. These receptor sequences come from a woman between 35 and 50 years old with COVID-19, enrolled during active disease.

The chain links TRBV12-3 or TRBV12-4 to TRBJ2-3, with D possibly being TRBD2 (5 bases). The V and J ends lost 6 bases and 4 bases respectively, with 11 bases between them. CDR3 size: 13 residues. CDR3 sequence reads: CASRLGSADTQYF. The CDR3 DNA reads as TGTGCCAGCAGGTTGGGGAGCGCAGATACGCAGTATTTT.

The V and J genes are TRBV10-3 and TRBJ1-2, with D hard to call. The CDR3 has 14 amino acids. Germline values: CDR1 ENHRY, CDR2 SYGVKD. V lost 2 bases and J lost 2, with 9 bases in between. The CDR3 loop reads CAISEPRENYGYTF. CDR3 bases: TGTGCCATCAGTGAGCCTAGGGAGAACTATGGCTACACCTTC.